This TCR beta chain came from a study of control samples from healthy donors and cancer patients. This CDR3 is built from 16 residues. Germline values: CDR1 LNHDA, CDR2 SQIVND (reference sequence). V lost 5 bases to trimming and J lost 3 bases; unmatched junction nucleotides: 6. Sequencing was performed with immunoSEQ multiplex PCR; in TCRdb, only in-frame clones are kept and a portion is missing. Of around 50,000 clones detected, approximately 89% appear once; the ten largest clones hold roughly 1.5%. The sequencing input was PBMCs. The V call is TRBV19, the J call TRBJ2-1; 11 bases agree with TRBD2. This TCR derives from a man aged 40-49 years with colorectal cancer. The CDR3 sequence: CASSFSGRAFYNEQFF. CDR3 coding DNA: TGTGCCAGTAGTTTTAGCGGGAGGGCTTTCTACAATGAGCAGTTCTTC.